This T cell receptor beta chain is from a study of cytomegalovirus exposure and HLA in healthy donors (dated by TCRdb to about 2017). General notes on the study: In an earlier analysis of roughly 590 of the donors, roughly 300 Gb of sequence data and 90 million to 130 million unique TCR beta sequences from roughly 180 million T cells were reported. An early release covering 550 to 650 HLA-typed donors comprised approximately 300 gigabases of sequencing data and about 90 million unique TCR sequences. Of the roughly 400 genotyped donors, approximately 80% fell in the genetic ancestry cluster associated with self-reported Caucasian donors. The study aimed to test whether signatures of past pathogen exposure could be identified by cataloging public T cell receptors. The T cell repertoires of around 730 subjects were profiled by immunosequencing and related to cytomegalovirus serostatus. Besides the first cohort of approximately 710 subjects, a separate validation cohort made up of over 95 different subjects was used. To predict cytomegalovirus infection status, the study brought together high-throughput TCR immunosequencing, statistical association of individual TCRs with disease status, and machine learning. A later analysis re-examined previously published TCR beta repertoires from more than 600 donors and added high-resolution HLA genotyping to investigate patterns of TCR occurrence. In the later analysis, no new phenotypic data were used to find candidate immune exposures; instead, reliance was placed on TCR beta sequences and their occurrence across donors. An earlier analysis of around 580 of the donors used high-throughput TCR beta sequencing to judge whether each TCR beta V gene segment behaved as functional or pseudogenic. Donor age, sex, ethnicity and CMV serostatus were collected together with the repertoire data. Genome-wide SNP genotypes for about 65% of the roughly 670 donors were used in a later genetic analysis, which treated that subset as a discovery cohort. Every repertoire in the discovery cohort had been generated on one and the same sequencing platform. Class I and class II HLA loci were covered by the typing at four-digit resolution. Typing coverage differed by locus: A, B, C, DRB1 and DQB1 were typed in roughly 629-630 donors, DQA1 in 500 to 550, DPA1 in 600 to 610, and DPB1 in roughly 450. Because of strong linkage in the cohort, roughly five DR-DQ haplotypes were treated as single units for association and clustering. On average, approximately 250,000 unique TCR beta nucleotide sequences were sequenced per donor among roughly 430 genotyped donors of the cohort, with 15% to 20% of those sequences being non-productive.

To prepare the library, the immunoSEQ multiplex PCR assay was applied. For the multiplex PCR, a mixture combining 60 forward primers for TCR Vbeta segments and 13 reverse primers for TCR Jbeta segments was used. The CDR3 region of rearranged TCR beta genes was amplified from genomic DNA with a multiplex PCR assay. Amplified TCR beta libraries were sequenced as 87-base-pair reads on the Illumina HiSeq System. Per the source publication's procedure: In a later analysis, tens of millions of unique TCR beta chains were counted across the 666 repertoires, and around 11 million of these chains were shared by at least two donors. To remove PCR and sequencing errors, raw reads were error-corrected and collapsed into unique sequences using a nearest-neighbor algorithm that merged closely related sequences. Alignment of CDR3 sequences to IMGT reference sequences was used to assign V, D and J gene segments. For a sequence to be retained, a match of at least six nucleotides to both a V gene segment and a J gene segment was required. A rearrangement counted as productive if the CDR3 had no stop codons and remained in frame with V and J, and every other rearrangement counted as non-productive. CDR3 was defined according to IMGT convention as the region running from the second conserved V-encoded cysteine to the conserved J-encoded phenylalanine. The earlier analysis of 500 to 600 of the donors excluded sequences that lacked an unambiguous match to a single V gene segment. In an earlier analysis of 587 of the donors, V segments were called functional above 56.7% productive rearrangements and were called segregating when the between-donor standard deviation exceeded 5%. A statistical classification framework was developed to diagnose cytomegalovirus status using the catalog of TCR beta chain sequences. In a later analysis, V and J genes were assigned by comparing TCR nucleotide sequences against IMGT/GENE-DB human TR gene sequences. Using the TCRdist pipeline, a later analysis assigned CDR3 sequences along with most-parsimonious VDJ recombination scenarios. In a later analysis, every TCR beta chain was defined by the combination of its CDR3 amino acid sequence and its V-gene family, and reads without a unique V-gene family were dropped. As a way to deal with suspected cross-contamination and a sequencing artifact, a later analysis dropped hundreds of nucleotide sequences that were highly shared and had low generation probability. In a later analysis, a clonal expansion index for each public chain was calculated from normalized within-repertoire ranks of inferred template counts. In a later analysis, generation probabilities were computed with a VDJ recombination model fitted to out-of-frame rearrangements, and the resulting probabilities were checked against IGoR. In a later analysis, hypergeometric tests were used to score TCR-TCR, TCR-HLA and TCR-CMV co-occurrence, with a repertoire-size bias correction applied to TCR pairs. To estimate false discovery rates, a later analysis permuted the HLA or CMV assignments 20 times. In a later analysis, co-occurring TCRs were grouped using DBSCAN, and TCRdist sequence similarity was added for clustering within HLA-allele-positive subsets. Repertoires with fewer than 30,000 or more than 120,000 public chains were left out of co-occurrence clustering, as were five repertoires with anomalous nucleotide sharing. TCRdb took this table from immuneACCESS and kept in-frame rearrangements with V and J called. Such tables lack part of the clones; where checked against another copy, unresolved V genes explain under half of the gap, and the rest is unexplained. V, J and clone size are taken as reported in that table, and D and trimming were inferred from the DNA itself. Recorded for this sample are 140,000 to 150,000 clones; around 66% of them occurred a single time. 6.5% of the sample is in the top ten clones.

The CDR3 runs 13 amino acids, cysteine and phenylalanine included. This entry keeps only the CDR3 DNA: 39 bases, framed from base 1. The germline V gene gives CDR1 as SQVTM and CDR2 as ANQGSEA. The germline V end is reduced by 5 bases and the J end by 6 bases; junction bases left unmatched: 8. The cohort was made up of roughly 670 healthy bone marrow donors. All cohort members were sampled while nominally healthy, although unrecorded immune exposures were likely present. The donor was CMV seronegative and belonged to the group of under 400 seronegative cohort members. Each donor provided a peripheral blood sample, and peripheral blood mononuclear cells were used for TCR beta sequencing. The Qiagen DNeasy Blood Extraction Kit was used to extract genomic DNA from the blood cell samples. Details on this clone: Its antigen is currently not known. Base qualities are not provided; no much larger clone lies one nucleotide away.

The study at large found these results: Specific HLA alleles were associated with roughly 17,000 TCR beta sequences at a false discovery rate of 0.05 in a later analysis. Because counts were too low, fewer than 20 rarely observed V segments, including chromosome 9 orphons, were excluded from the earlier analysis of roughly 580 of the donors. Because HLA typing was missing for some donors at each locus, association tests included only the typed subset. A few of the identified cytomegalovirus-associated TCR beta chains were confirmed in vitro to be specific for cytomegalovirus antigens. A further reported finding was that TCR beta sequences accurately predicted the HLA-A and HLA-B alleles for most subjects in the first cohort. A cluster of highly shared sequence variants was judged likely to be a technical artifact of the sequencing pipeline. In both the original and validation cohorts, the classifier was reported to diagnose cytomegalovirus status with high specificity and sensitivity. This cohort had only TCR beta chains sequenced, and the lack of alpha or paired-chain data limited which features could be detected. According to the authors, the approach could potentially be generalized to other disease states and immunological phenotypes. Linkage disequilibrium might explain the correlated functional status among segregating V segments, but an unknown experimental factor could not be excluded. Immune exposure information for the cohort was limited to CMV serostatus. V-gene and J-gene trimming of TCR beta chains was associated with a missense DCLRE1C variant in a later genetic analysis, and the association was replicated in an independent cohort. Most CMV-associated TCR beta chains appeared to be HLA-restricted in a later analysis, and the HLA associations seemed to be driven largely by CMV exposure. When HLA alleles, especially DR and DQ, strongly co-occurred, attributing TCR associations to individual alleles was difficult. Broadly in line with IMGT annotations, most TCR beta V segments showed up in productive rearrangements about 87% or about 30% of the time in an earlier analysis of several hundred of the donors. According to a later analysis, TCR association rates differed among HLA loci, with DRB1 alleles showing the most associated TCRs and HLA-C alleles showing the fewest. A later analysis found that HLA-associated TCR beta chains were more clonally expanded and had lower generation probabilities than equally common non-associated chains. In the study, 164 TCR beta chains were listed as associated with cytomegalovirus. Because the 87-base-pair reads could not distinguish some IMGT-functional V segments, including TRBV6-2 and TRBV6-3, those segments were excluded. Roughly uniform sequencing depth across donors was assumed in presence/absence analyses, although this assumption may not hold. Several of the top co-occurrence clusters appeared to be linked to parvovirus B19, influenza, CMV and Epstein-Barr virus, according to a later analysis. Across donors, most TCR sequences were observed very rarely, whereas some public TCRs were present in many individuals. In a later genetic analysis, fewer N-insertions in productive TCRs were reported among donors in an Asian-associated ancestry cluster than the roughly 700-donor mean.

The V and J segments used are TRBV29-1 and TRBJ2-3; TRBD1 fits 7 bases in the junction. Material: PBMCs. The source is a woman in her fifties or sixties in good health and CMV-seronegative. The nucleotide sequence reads TGCAGCGTTCAACAGGGGAATACTGATACGCAGTATTTT. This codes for CSVQQGNTDTQYF.